The 30 T cell receptor beta chains reported below all come from one sample, sequenced in a study of neoadjuvant nivolumab and ipilimumab in lung cancer. Generated by immunoSEQ multiplex PCR, the TCRdb table keeps only in-frame clones and is missing some. The profile shows about 15,000 clones, 76% of them singletons. The sample consisted of tumor tissue, taken after neoadjuvant nivolumab, alone or with ipilimumab, at or shortly before surgery. These receptors came from an adult with non-small cell lung cancer.

The rearrangement joins TRBV5-4 to TRBJ1-4; D gene ambiguous. This CDR3 has 14 amino acids. The germline V and J ends were trimmed by 0 bases and 0 bases, with 3 bases remaining between them. Looked up from germline, CDR1 is SGHNT and CDR2 is YYREEE (reference sequence). The CDR3 sequence: CASSLGATNEKLFF. The CDR3 DNA is TGTGCCAGCAGCTTGGGAGCAACTAATGAAAAACTGTTTTTT.

The chain carries TRBV11-2 and TRBJ1-1; perhaps TRBD1 as D (5 bases). This CDR3 is built from 15 residues. The germline V gene has CDR1 SGHAT and CDR2 FQNNGV. With 5 bases removed from V and 1 base from J, the gap between germline ends came to 14 bases. The CDR3 DNA reads as TGTGCCAGCAGCCCCGTCAGGGTGGGGAACACTGAAGCTTTCTTT. Its translation: CASSPVRVGNTEAFF.

The chain uses TRBV6-1 and TRBJ2-3; a weak D match, TRBD2 (5 bases). In germline, CDR1 is MNHNS, CDR2 SASEGT. The germline V and J ends were trimmed by 8 bases and 2 bases, with 14 bases remaining between them. There are 14 residues in the CDR3. The CDR3 spells CASAPSPTTDTQYF. The CDR3 bases are TGTGCCAGCGCACCTAGCCCTACCACAGATACGCAGTATTTT.

The V gene is TRBV5-1, the J gene TRBJ2-5; TRBD2 matches at 11 bases. Trimming removed 4 bases from V and 4 bases from J; junction bases left unmatched: 12. Germline V gene data show CDR1 as SGHRS and CDR2 as YFSETQ. CDR3 length equals 17 residues. CDR3 sequence: CASSATLAGGPSETQYF. Here the CDR3 DNA reads TGCGCCAGCAGCGCTACCTTAGCGGGGGGGCCATCAGAGACCCAGTACTTC.

The chain joins TRBV21-1 to TRBJ2-3; the D segment call TRBD1 is taken from the table without a DNA check. TRBV21-1 is deemed a pseudogene. The CDR3 has 16 amino acids. CDR3 nucleotide sequence: TGTGCCAGCAGCAAAGATCCAGGGGGTCTGCCACGGACGCAGTATTTT. Translating it yields CASSKDPGGLPRTQYF.

The chain has TRBV11-1 and TRBJ2-5; 7 bases are a match to TRBD1. This CDR3 has 14 residues. V trimming: 5 bases; J trimming: 4 bases; junction bases outside the gene matches: 7. Germline V gene data show CDR1 as SGHAT and CDR2 as FQDESV (reference sequence). The DNA for the CDR3 is TGTGCCAGCAGCAACGGGGACAGAGGAGAGACCCAGTACTTC. This sequence encodes CASSNGDRGETQYF.

V usage is TRBV7-3 and J usage is TRBJ2-3; TRBD2 matches 10 bases. After removal of 3 bases from V and 6 bases from J, the junction contained 6 bases not matched to a gene. The V gene's germline CDR1 is SGHTA and CDR2 FQGTGA. This CDR3 is 15 amino acids long. CDR3 region: CASSLSGGARDTQYF. CDR3 DNA sequence: TGTGCCAGCAGCTTGAGCGGGGGGGCCCGGGATACGCAGTATTTT.

The gene calls are TRBV6-5 and TRBJ1-5; 9 bases fit TRBD1. The CDR3 length is 14 residues. The germline V gene encodes CDR1 MNHEY and CDR2 SVGAGI. The ends lost 6 bases at V and 7 bases at J; junction bases unmatched: 7. This CDR3 reads CASSPGTGQQPQHF. As DNA, the CDR3 is TGTGCCAGCAGCCCCGGGACAGGGCAACAGCCCCAGCATTTT.

The chain uses TRBV19 and TRBJ1-6; D unclear. Per germline, CDR1 LNHDA and CDR2 SQIVND (reference sequence). V was shortened by 3 bases and J by 10 bases, with 13 bases between the two germline ends. This CDR3 has 14 amino acids. The CDR3 sequence is CASSMGFVDSPLHF. CDR3 nucleotide sequence: TGTGCCAGTAGTATGGGGTTTGTGGACTCACCCCTCCACTTT.

The V gene is TRBV7-9, the J gene TRBJ2-3, with 7 bases matching TRBD2. The CDR3 covers 13 residues. Trimming removed 3 bases from V and 6 bases from J; junction bases left unmatched: 3. Germline V gene data show CDR1 as SEHNR and CDR2 as FQNEAQ (reference sequence). The CDR3 reads CASSFSGGDTQYF. CDR3 DNA: TGTGCCAGCAGCTTCTCCGGGGGGGATACGCAGTATTTT.

J is TRBJ1-2 and V is TRBV5-1, with D hard to call. V was pared by 0 bases and J by 4 bases, with 13 bases between. CDR3 length: 15 amino acids. CDR1 and CDR2 from the germline V gene are SGHRS and YFSETQ. DNA for the CDR3: TGCGCCAGCAGCTTGGTGGCAGTGGAAGGCTATGGCTACACCTTC. Translated: CASSLVAVEGYGYTF. Full variable domain (rest looked up from reference TRBV5-1 and TRBJ1-2): KAGVTQTPRYLIKTRGQQVTLSCSPISGHRSVSWYQQTPGQGLQFLFEYFSETQRNKGNFPGRFSGRQFSNSRSEMNVSTLELGDSALYLCASSLVAVEGYGYTFGSGTRLTVV.

The V and J genes are TRBV5-6 and TRBJ1-1; D possibly corresponds to TRBD1 (6 bases). This CDR3 is 14 amino acids long. With 1 base removed from V and 0 bases from J, the gap between germline ends came to 7 bases. Germline V gene data show CDR1 as SGHDT and CDR2 as YYEEEE. The CDR3 protein is CASSLYRVNTEAFF. For the CDR3, the DNA is TGTGCCAGCAGCTTGTACAGGGTGAACACTGAAGCTTTCTTT.

This rearrangement joins TRBV10-3 to TRBJ2-2; D possibly corresponds to TRBD1 (6 bases). Trimming stripped 1 base from V and 0 bases from J, with 9 bases between. Looked up from germline, CDR1 is ENHRY and CDR2 is SYGVKD. The CDR3 has 16 amino acids. This CDR3 is CAISELGHPNTGELFF. The CDR3 DNA reads TGTGCCATCAGTGAGTTGGGACACCCGAACACCGGGGAGCTGTTTTTT.

The chain has TRBV7-8 and TRBJ1-5, with D perhaps TRBD1 (5 bases). CDR1 SGHVS and CDR2 FQNEAQ come from the germline V gene. This CDR3 region has 15 residues. V was shortened by 5 bases and J by 4 bases, with 15 bases between the two germline ends. CDR3 protein: CASSRGETLNQPQHF. CDR3 nucleotide sequence: TGTGCCAGCAGCCGGGGGGAAACGTTAAATCAGCCCCAGCATTTT.

The V gene is TRBV11-2, the J gene TRBJ1-4, with D unclear. The CDR3 contains 15 residues. Per the germline V gene, CDR1 is SGHAT and CDR2 is FQNNGV. V lost 5 bases, J lost 3 bases, and 13 bases lay in between. CDR3 bases: TGTGCCAGCAGCAGTTCCCGGGCCTCTAATGAAAAACTGTTTTTT. Translated: CASSSSRASNEKLFF.

The chain carries TRBV11-2 and TRBJ2-2; D might be TRBD1 (6 bases). Trimming took 4 bases from V and 7 from J, leaving 22 bases between them. Germline V lookup: CDR1 SGHAT, CDR2 FQNNGV. There are 17 residues in the CDR3. The chain's CDR3 is CASSSASPRGRGGELFF. Here the CDR3 DNA reads TGTGCCAGCAGCTCCGCTAGCCCCAGGGGCCGGGGCGGGGAGCTGTTTTTT.

The genes are TRBV4-2 and TRBJ2-1, with 14 bases that match TRBD2. V lost 4 bases, J lost 4 bases, and 12 bases stayed unmatched. The CDR3 is 19 residues long. Germline-derived CDR1 and CDR2 are LGHNA and YNFKEQ. The CDR3 coding sequence is TGTGCCAGCAGCCGCCTCCGGACTAGCGGGGGGTCCTCTTACAATGAGCAGTTCTTC. This translates into CASSRLRTSGGSSYNEQFF.

This clone was seen just once. This sequence joins TRBV7-8 and TRBJ1-1; TRBD1 is a possible D gene (6 bases). Trimming removed 5 bases at V and 2 bases at J, with 18 bases between. The CDR3 has 16 amino acids. CDR1 is SGHVS, CDR2 FQNEAQ, per germline. The DNA of the CDR3 is TGTGCCAGCAGCACGCCTCTTACAGGGTCCAACACTGAAGCTTTCTTT. As protein: CASSTPLTGSNTEAFF.

The genes are TRBV5-1 and TRBJ1-1; 10 bases are a match to TRBD1. CDR1 and CDR2 from the germline V gene are SGHRS and YFSETQ. The CDR3 is 13 residues long. The J segment lost 1 base and the V segment lost 7 bases, leaving 1 base of the junction unmatched. The CDR3 spells CASGTGENTEAFF. DNA of the CDR3: TGCGCCAGCGGGACAGGGGAGAACACTGAAGCTTTCTTT.

This clone has just a few counts. J is TRBJ2-2 and V is TRBV29-1; no clear D. This CDR3 is built from 16 residues. V shed 3 bases and J shed 2 bases, with 16 bases lying between them. Germline CDR1 is SQVTM and CDR2 is ANQGSEA. The CDR3 region has the DNA TGCAGCGTTGAGCCCCTATCCCCCGTAAACACCGGGGAGCTGTTTTTT. This encodes CSVEPLSPVNTGELFF.

This clone was observed once. The genes are TRBV18 and TRBJ2-7, with TRBD1 as a possible D gene (5 bases). This CDR3 comprises 13 residues. The germline V and J ends were trimmed by 4 bases and 4 bases, with 11 bases remaining between them. Germline CDR1 is KGHSH and CDR2 is LQKENI. The CDR3 reads CASSRPQGYEQYF. CDR3 bases: TGTGCCAGCTCACGGCCTCAGGGTTACGAGCAGTACTTC.

The rearrangement joins TRBV30 to TRBJ1-5; D perhaps matches TRBD1 (5 bases). Trimming left V 3 bases short and J 2 bases short, with 11 bases between. The CDR3 runs to 14 residues. In germline, CDR1 is GTSNPN, CDR2 SVGIG (reference sequence). CDR3 bases: TGTGCCTGGAGGCCAGGGCACGGCAATCAGCCCCAGCATTTT. Protein: CAWRPGHGNQPQHF.

The gene calls are TRBV5-4 and TRBJ1-6; possibly TRBD1 for D (5 bases). V dropped 6 bases and J dropped 6 bases, with 10 bases sitting between them. Germline loops: CDR1 SGHNT, CDR2 YYREEE (reference sequence). The CDR3 spans 13 residues. CDR3 DNA: TGTGCCAGCACCGTGGACACTAATTCACCCCTCCACTTT. It codes for CASTVDTNSPLHF.

The V gene is TRBV7-2, the J gene TRBJ2-2; a possible D gene is TRBD2 (5 bases). The CDR3 is made up of 14 amino acids. Germline-derived CDR1 and CDR2 are SGHTA and FQGNSA. V lost 4 bases and J 4 bases, leaving 10 bases between the germline ends. CDR3 sequence reads: CASSWRRGTGELFF. CDR3 coding DNA: TGTGCCAGCAGCTGGAGACGGGGCACCGGGGAGCTGTTTTTT.

The chain employs TRBV27 and TRBJ1-6; no definite D call. Trimming pared 2 bases from V and 10 bases from J, leaving 9 bases between. The CDR3 is 13 amino acids. Germline V gene data show CDR1 as MNHEY and CDR2 as SMNVEV (reference sequence). DNA for the CDR3: TGTGCCAGCAGTTTAGGGGTAGGGTCACCCCTCCACTTT. It specifies CASSLGVGSPLHF.

The chain employs TRBV27 and TRBJ2-1; possible D gene TRBD2, 5 bases. The germline CDR1 and CDR2 sequences are MNHEY and SMNVEV (reference sequence). V lost 2 bases to trimming and J lost 4 bases, with 9 bases between them. CDR3 length: 14 amino acids. CDR3 bases: TGTGCCAGCAGTTTACGGGGATTATACAATGAGCAGTTCTTC. Translated: CASSLRGLYNEQFF.

The genes are TRBV7-2 and TRBJ2-1, with TRBD2 matching 9 bases. The V segment lost 3 bases and the J segment 10 bases; nucleotides outside the gene matches: 7. Germline CDR1 is SGHTA and CDR2 is FQGNSA. This CDR3 contains 14 residues. The CDR3 coding sequence is TGTGCCAGCAGCTTCCCCCTAGCGGGGAAGGAGCAGTTCTTC. Translating gives CASSFPLAGKEQFF.

The V call is TRBV9, the J call TRBJ2-7; TRBD1 might be the D (5 bases). This CDR3 contains 15 residues. Trimming removed 0 bases at V and 2 bases at J, with 12 bases between. The germline V gene encodes CDR1 SGDLS and CDR2 YYNGEE. The CDR3, as DNA: TGTGCCAGCAGCGTAGGGGGCGATCCAACCTACGAGCAGTACTTC. Residues: CASSVGGDPTYEQYF.

The J gene is TRBJ1-1, the V gene TRBV7-8; TRBD1 might be the D (5 bases). The V gene's germline CDR1 is SGHVS and CDR2 FQNEAQ. This CDR3 is built from 15 residues. Trimming removed 2 bases from V and 7 bases from J, with 17 bases in between. This CDR3 is CASSLKQGAQGEAFF. DNA of the CDR3: TGTGCCAGCAGCTTAAAGCAAGGGGCCCAGGGTGAAGCTTTCTTT. Using reference TRBV7-8 and TRBJ1-1 for the parts outside the CDR3, the full variable domain is GAGVSQSPRYKVAKRGQDVALRCDPISGHVSLFWYQQALGQGPEFLTYFQNEAQLDKSGLPSDRFFAERPEGSVSTLKIQRTQQEDSAVYLCASSLKQGAQGEAFFGQGTRLTVV.

The chain uses TRBV30 and TRBJ2-2; maybe TRBD2 (6 bases). This CDR3 is built from 16 residues. Trimming left V 4 bases short and J 5 bases short, with 20 bases between. Germline CDR1 GTSNPN, CDR2 SVGIG (reference sequence). The CDR3 DNA reads TGTGCCTGGAACCTGGTGCTATCCGGGGGTACCGGGGAGCTGTTTTTT. This codes for CAWNLVLSGGTGELFF.